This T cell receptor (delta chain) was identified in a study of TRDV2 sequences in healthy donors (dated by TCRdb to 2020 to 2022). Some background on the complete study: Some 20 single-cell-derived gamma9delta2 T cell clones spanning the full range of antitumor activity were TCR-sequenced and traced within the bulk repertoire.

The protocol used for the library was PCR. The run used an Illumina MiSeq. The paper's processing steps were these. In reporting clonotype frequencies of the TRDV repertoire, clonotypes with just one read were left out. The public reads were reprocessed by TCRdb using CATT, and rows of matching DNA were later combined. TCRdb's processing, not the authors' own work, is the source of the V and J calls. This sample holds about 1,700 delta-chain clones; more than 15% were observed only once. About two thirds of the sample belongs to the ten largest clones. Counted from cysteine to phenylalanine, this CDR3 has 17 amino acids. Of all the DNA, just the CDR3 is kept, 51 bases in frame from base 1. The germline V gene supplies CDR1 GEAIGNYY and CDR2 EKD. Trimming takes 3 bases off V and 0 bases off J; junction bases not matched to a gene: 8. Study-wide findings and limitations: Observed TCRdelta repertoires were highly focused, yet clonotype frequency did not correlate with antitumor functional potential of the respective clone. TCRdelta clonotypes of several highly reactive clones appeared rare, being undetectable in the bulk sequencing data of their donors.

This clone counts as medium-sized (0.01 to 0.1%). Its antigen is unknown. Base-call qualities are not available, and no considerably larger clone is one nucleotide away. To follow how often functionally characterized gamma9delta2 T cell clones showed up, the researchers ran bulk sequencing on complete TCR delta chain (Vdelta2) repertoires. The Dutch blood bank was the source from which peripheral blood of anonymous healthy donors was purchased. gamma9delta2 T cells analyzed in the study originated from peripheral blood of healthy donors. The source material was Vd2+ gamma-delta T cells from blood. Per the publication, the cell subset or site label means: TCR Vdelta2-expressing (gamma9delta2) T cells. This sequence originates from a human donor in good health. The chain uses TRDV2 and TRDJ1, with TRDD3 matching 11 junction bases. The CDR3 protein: CACDGLGDKEDTDKLIF. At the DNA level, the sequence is TGTGCCTGTGACGGACTGGGGGATAAGGAGGACACCGATAAACTCATCTTT.